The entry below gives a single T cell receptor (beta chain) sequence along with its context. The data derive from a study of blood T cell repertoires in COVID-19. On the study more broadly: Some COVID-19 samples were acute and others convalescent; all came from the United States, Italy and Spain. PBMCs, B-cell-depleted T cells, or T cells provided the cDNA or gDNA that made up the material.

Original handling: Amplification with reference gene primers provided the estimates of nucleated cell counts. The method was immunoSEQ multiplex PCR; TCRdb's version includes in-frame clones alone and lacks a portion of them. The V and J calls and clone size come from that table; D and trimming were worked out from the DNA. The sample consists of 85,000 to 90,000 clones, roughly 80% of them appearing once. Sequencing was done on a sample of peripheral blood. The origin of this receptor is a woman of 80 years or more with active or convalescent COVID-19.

CDR3 sequence reads: CASSLLCQGSEKLFF. DNA of the CDR3: TGTGCCAGCAGCTTATTGTGCCAGGGGAGTGAAAAACTGTTTTTT. The chain is built from TRBV7-3 and TRBJ1-4, with D perhaps matching TRBD1 (6 bases). This CDR3 is 15 amino acids long. The V gene's germline CDR1 is SGHTA and CDR2 FQGTGA. The V end was cut by 2 bases, the J end by 7 bases, with 14 bases between. The variable domain in full, completed from reference TRBV7-3 and TRBJ1-4, reads GAGVSQTPSNKVTEKGKYVELRCDPISGHTALYWYRQSLGQGPEFLIYFQGTGAADDSGLPNDRFFAVRPEGSVSTLKIQRTERGDSAVYLCASSLLCQGSEKLFFGSGTQLSVL.